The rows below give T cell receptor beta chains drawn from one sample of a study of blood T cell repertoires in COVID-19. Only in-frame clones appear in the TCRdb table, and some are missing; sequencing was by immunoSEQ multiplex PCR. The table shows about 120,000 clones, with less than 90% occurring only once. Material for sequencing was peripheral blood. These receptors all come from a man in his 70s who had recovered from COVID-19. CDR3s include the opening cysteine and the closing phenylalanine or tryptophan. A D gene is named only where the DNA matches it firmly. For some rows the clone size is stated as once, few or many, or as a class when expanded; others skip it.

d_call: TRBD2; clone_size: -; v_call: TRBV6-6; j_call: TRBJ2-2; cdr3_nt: TGTGCCAGCAGTTACCCGACTAGCGGGAACACCGGGGAGCTGTTTTTT; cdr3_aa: CASSYPTSGNTGELFF
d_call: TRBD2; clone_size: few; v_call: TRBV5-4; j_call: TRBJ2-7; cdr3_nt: TGTGCCAGCAGCCCCCGAGGCGCGGGAGTAGGCGAGCAGTACTTC; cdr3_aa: CASSPRGAGVGEQYF
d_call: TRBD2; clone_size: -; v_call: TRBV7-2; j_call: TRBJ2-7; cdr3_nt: TGTGCCAGCAGCTCCCAGGGACTAGCGGCGACCTACGAGCAGTACTTC; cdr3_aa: CASSSQGLAATYEQYF
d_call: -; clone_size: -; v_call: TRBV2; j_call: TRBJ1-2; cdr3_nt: TGTGCCAGCATCTACACTCCAGGGGATGGCTACACCTTC; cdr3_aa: CASIYTPGDGYTF
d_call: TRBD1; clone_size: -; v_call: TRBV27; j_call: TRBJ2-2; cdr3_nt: TGTGCCAGCAGTTCCCCTCGACAGGGATGGACCGGGGAGCTGTTTTTT; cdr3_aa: CASSSPRQGWTGELFF
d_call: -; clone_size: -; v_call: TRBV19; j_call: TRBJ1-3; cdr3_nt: TGTGCCAGCTGCGCTTCGAGCTCTGGAAACACCATATATTTT; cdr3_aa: CASCASSSGNTIYF
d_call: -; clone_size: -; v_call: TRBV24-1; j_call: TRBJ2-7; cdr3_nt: TGTGCCACCAGTGAAAGGACACCAAGAAGTACGAGGCAGTACTTC; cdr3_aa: CATSERTPRSTRQYF
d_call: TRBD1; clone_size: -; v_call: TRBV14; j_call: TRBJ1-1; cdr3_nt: TGTGCCAGCAGCCGCCAGATAGGACAGGGAGCGAACACTGAAGCTTTCTTT; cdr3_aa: CASSRQIGQGANTEAFF
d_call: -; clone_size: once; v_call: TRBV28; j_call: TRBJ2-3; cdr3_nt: TGTGCCAGCAGTCCTTCGCCAGGGGCGAACGAAACGAATGCGGGAGATACGCAGTATTTT; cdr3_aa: CASSPSPGANETNAGDTQYF
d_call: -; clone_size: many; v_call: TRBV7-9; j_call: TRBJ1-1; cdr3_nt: TGTGCCGGGGGGAGGACCACTGAAGCTTTCTTT; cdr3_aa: CAGGRTTEAFF
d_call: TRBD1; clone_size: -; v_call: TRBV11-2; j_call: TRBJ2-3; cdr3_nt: TGTGCCAGCAGCTTGGACAGGGTGCGGCGAGATACGCAGTATTTT; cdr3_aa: CASSLDRVRRDTQYF
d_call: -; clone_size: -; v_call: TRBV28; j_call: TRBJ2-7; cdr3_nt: TGTGCCAGCAGTCTAGCCGACTCGCGAGAGCAGTACTTC; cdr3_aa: CASSLADSREQYF
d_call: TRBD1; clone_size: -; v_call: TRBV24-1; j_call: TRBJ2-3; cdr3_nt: TGTGCCACCAGTGAGGGGACAGGGAAGGGGACAGATACGCAGTATTTT; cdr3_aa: CATSEGTGKGTDTQYF
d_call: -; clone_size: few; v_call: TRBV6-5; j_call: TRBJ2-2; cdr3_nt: TGTGCCAGCAGTTACTCGAGCGGAAACAACGGGGAGCTGTTTTTT; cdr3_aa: CASSYSSGNNGELFF
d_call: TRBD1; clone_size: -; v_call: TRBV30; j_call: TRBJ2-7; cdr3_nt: TGTGCCTGGAGTGTGGGACAGAACTACGAGCAGTACTTC; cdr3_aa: CAWSVGQNYEQYF
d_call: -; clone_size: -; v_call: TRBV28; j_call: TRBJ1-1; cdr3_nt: TGTGCCAGCAGCCCCCAATTTAACACTGAAGCTTTCTTT; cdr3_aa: CASSPQFNTEAFF
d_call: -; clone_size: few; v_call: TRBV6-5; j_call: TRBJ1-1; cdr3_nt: TGTGCCAGCAGTCTACTGAACACTGAAGCTTTCTTT; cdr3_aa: CASSLLNTEAFF
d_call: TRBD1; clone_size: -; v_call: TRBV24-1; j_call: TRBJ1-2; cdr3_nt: TGTGCCACCAGTGATCCTGGGACAGGGTATGGCTACACCTTC; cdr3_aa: CATSDPGTGYGYTF
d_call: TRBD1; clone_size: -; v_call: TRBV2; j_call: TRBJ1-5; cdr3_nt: TGTGCCAGCAGCTTCTCCGGGACAGTCAATCAGCCCCAGCATTTT; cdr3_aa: CASSFSGTVNQPQHF
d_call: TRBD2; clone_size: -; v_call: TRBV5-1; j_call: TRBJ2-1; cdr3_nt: TGCGCCAGCAGCTTGGGGGCTAGCGGGAGTTTTAGTGAGCAGTTCTTC; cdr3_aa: CASSLGASGSFSEQFF
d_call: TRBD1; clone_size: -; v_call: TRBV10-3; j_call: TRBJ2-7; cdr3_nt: TGTGCCATCAGTCCTCGGGACAGGGTGGGTTTCGAGCAGTACTTC; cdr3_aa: CAISPRDRVGFEQYF
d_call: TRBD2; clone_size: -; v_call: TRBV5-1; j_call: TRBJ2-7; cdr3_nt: TGCGCCAGCAGCTTGGTAGGCGGGGGCTCCTACGAGCAGTACTTC; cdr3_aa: CASSLVGGGSYEQYF
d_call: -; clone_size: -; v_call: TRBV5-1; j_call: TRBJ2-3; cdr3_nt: TGCGCCAGCAGCTCGACAGGTAGCACAGATACGCAGTATTTT; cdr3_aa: CASSSTGSTDTQYF
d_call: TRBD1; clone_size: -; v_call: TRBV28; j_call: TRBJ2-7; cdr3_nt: TGTGCCAGCAGTTCTTTGTCCAGACAGGGCAGCGGCGAGCAGTACTTC; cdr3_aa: CASSSLSRQGSGEQYF
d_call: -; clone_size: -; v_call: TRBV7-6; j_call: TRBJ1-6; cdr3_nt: TGTGCCAGCAGCGCGATCGGGGGTGTTAATTCACCCCTCCACTTT; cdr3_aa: CASSAIGGVNSPLHF
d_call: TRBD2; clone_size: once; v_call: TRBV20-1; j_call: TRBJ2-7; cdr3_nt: TGCAGTGCTAGTGAACGGACTAGCGGGAACCCTTTACGAGGGCAGTACTTC; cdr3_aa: CSASERTSGNPLRGQYF
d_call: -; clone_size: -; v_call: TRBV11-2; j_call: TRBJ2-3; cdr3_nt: TGTGCCAGCAGCTTAGTTGCGCTTAGCACAGATACGCAGTATTTT; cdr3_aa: CASSLVALSTDTQYF
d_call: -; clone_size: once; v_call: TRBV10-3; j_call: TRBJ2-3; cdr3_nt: TGTGCCATCAGTGAGACGTCTAGTTCTTTCTGGGGCACAGATACGCAGTATTTT; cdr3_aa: CAISETSSSFWGTDTQYF
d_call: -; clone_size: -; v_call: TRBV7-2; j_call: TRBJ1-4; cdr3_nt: TGTGCCAGCAGCTTAGTAATCGATGAAAAACTGTTTTTT; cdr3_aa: CASSLVIDEKLFF
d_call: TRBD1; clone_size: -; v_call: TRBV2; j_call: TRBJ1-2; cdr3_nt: TGTGCCAGCAGGAGGACAGGGATTTATGGCTACACCTTC; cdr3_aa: CASRRTGIYGYTF
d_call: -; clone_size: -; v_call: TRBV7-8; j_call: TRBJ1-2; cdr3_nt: TGTGCCAGCAGCTTAAGGCGGGGGCCTCAGGGCTACACCTTC; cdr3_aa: CASSLRRGPQGYTF